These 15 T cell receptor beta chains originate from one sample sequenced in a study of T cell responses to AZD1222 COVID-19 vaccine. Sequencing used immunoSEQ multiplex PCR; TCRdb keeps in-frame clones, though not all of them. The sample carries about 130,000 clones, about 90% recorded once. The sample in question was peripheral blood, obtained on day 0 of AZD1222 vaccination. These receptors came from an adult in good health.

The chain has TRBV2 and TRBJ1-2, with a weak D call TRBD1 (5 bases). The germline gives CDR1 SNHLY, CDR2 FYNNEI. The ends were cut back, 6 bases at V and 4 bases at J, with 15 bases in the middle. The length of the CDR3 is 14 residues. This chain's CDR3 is CASSWGGAGYGYTF. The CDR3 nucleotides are TGTGCCAGCAGCTGGGGGGGAGCGGGCTATGGCTACACCTTC.

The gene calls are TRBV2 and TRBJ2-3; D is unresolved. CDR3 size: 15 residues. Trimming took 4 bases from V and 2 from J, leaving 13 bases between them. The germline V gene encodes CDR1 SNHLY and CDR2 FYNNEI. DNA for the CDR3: TGTGCCAGCAGTGCCTCGGTCATTTTCACAGATACGCAGTATTTT. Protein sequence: CASSASVIFTDTQYF.

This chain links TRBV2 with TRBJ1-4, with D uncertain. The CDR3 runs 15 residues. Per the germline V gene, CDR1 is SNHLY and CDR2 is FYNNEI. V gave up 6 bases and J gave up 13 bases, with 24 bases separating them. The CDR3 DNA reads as TGTGCCAGCAGAGTCGGGGAGCTGTTTAATGGAGGACTGTTTTTT. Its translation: CASRVGELFNGGLFF.

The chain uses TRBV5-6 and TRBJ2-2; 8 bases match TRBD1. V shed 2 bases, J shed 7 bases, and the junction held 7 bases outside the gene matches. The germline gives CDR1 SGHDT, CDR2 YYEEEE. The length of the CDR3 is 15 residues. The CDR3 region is CASSFGQGAFGELFF. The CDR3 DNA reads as TGTGCCAGCAGCTTTGGGCAGGGGGCGTTCGGGGAGCTGTTTTTT.

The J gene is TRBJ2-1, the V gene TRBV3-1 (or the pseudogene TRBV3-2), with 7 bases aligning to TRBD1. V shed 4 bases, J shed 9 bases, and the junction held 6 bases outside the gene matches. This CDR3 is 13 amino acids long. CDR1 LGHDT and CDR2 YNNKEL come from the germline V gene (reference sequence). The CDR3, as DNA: TGTGCCAGCAGCCGTGACAGGGTGAGTGAGCAGTTCTTC. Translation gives CASSRDRVSEQFF.

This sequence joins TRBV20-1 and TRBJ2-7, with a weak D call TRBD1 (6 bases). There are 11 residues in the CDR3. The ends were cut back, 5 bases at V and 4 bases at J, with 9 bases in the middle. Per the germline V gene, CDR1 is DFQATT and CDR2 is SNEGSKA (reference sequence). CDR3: CSAGGQYEQYF. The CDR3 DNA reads TGCAGTGCTGGGGGACAATACGAGCAGTACTTC.

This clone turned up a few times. CDR3 DNA: TGTGCCAGCAGAACCGAAAAGAGTTTGAACACTGAAGCTTTCTTT. This translates into CASRTEKSLNTEAFF. V usage is TRBV3-1 (or the pseudogene TRBV3-2) and J usage is TRBJ1-1; no firm D call. The CDR3 totals 15 residues. CDR1 LGHDT and CDR2 YNNKEL come from the germline V gene (reference sequence). V dropped 6 bases and J dropped 0 bases, with 14 bases sitting between them.

The CDR3 reads CASSTTRQGRANTGELFF. The CDR3, as DNA: TGTGCCAGCAGCACAACCAGACAGGGTCGGGCGAACACCGGGGAGCTGTTTTTT. This rearrangement joins TRBV5-6 to TRBJ2-2; the match to TRBD1 covers 7 bases. This CDR3 has 18 residues. Unmatched junction bases numbered 12, after V lost 4 bases and J lost 0 bases. The V gene's germline CDR1 is SGHDT and CDR2 YYEEEE.

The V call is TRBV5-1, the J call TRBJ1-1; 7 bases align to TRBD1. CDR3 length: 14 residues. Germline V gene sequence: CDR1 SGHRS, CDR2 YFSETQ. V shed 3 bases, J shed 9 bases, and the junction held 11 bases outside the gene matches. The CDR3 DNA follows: TGCGCCAGCAGCTCTGAATCGACAGGGCAGAAAGCTTTCTTT. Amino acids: CASSSESTGQKAFF.

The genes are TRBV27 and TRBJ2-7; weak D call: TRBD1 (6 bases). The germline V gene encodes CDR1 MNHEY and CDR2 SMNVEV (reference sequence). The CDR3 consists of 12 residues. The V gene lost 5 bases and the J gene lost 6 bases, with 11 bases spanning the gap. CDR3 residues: CASSGRGGEQYF. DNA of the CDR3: TGTGCCAGCAGTGGAAGAGGGGGCGAGCAGTACTTC.

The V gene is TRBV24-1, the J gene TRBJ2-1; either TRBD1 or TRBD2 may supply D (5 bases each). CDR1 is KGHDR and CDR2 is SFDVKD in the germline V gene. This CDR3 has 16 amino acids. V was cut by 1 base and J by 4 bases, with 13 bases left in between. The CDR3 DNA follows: TGTGCCACCAGTGATTTAGGCAGGGCGGGTTACAATGAGCAGTTCTTC. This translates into CATSDLGRAGYNEQFF.

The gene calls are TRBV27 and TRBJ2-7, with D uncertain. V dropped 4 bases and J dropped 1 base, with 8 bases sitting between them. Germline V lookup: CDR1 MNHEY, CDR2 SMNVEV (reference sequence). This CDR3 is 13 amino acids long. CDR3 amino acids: CASSYAESYEQYF. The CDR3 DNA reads TGTGCCAGCAGTTATGCCGAGTCCTACGAGCAGTACTTC.

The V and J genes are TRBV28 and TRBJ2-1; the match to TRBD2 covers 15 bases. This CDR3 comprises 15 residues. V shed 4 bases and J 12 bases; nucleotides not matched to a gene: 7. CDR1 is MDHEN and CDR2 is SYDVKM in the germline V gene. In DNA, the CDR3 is TGTGCCAGCAGTTCACCGGGACTAGCGGGAGGACGGCAGTTCTTC. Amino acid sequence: CASSSPGLAGGRQFF. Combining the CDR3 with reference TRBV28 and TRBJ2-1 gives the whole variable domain DVKVTQSSRYLVKRTGEKVFLECVQDMDHENMFWYRQDPGLGLRLIYFSYDVKMKEKGDIPEGYSVSREKKERFSLILESASTNQTSMYLCASSSPGLAGGRQFFGPGTRLTVL.

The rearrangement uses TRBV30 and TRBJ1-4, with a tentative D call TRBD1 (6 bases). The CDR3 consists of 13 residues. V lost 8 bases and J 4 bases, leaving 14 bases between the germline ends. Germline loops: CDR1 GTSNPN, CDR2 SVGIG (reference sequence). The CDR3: CAGGQGFNEKLFF. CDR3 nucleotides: TGTGCCGGGGGACAAGGGTTTAATGAAAAACTGTTTTTT.

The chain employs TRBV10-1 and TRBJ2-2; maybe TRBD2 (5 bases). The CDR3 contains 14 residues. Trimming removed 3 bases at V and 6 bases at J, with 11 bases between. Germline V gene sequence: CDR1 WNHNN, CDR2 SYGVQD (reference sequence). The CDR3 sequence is CASSEEGAAGELFF. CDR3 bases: TGCGCCAGCAGTGAAGAGGGAGCGGCCGGGGAGCTGTTTTTT.